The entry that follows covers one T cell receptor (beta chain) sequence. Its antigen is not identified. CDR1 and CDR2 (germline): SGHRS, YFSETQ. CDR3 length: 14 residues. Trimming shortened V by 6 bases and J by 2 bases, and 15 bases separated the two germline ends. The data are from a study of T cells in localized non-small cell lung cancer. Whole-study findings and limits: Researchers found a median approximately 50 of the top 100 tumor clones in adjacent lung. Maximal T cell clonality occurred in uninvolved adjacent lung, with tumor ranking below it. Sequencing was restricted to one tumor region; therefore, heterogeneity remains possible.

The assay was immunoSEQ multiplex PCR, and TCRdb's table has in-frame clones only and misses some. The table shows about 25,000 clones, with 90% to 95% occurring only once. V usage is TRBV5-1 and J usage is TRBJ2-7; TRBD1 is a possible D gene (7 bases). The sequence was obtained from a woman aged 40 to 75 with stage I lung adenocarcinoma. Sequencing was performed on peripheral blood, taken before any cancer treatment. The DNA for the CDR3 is TGCGCCAGCAACCTAGGGGGGACAGCCTACGAGCAGTACTTC. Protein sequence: CASNLGGTAYEQYF.